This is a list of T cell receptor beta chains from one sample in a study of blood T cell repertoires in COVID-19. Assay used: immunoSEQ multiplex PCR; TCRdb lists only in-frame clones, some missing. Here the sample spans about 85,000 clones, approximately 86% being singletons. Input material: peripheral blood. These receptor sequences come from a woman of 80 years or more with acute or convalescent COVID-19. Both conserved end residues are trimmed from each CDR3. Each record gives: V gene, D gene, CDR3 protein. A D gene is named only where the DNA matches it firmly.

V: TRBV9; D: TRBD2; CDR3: ASSEAGTSWNEQF
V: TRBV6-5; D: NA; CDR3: ASSLRYRGIYEQY
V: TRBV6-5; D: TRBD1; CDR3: ASTRDRGPQETQY
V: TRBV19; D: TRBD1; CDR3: ASSTWTGQILSGNTIY
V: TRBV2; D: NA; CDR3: ASSDQADTQY
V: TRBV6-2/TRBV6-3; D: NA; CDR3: ASSYTHRRGWTGELF
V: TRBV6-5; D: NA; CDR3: ASTTRIGQGNIQY
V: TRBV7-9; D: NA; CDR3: ASSFTGLNTEAF
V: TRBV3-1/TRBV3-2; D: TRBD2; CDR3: ASSQASGADTQY
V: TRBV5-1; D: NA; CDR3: ASSFNLEGGGYT
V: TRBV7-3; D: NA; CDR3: ASSSLGASDTQY
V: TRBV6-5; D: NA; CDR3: ASSYSAGSTDTQY
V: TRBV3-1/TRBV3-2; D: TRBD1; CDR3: ASRKRDRGDTGELF
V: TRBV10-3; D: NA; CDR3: AISDRAGSSYEQY
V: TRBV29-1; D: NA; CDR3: SLDGSEGVYEQY
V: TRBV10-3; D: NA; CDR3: AISESTPQANTIY
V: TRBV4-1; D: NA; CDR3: ASSQDQTDYSNQPQH
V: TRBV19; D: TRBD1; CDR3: ASSLKRDSGYGYT
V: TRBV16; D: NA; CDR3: ASSSDWNQPQH
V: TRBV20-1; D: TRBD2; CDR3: SASWGGGRETQY
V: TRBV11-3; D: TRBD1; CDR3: ASSPRDRVDSPLH
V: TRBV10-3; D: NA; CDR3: AISEFGGGSQPQH
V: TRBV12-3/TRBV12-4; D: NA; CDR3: ASSFSGPQH
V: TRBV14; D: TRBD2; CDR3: ASSRPLSGRGEAEQY